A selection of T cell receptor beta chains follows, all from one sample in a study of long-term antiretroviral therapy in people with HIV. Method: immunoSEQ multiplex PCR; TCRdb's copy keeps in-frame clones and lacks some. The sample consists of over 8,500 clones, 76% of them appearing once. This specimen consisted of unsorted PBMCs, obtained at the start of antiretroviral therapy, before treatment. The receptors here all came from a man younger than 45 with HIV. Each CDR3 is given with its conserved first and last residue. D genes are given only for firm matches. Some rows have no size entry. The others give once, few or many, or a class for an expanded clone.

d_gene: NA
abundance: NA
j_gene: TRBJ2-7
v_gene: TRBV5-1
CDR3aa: CASSLGVREQYF
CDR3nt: TGCGCCAGCAGCTTGGGGGTAAGGGAGCAGTACTTC

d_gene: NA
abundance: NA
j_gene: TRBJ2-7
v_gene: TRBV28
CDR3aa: CASTPVRVTYEQYF
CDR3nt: TGTGCCAGCACCCCGGTGAGGGTTACCTACGAGCAGTACTTC

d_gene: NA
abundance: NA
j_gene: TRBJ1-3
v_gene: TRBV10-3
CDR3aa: CAISWDTNTIYF
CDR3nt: TGTGCCATCAGTTGGGACACAAACACCATATATTTT

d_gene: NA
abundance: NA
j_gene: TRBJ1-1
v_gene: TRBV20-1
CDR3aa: CSARTDTEAFF
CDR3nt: TGCAGTGCTAGGACGGACACTGAAGCTTTCTTT

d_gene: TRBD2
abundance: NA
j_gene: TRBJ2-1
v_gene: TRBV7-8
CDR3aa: CASSRGTSGSGNEQFF
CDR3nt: TGTGCCAGCAGCCGTGGGACTAGCGGGAGCGGTAATGAGCAGTTCTTC

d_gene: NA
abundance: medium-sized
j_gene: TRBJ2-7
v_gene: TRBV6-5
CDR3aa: CASSYSTGPNSYEQYF
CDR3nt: TGTGCCAGCAGTTACTCGACAGGTCCGAATTCCTACGAGCAGTACTTC

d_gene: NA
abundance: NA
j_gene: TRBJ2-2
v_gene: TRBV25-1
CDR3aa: CASSDDKNTGELFF
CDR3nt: TGTGCCAGCAGTGACGACAAGAACACCGGGGAGCTGTTTTTT

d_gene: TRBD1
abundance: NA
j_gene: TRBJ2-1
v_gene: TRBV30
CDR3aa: CAGGIVEGARYNEQFF
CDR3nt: TGTGCCGGGGGCATTGTTGAGGGGGCGAGGTACAATGAGCAGTTCTTC

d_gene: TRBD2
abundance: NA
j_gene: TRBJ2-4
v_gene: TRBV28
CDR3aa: CASSLSAGGVKNIQYF
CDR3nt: TGTGCCAGCAGTTTATCGGCGGGAGGGGTCAAAAACATTCAGTACTTC

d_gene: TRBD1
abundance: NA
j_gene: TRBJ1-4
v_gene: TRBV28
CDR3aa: CASSSSGTGNEKLFF
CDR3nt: TGTGCCAGCAGTTCCTCCGGGACAGGCAATGAAAAACTGTTTTTT

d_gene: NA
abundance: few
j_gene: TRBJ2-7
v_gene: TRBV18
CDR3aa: CASSFGGPYEQYF
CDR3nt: TGTGCCAGCTCATTTGGAGGGCCCTACGAGCAGTACTTC

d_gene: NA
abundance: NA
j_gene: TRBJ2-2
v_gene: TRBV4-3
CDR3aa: CASSQEGGRNTGELFF
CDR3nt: TGCGCCAGCAGCCAAGAAGGAGGGAGAAACACCGGGGAGCTGTTTTTT

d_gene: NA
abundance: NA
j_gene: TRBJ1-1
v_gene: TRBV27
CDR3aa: CASRSSGDSEAFF
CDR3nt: TGTGCCAGCCGAAGCAGCGGGGACTCTGAAGCTTTCTTT

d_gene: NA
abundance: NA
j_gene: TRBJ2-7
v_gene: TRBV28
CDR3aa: CASSLTLAYEQYF
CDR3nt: TGTGCCAGCAGTTTAACACTAGCCTACGAGCAGTACTTC